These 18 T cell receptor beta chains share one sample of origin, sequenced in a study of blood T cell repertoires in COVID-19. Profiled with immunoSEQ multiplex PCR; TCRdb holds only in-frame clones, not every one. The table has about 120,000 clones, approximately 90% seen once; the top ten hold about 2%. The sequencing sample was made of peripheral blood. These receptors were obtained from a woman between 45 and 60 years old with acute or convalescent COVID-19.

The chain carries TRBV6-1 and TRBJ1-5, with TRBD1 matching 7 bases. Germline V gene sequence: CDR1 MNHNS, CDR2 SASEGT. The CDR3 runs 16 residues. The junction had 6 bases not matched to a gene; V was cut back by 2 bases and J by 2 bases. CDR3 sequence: CASSEKGARGNQPQHF. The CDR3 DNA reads TGTGCCAGCAGTGAAAAGGGGGCGAGGGGCAATCAGCCCCAGCATTTT.

Here the CDR3 DNA reads TGTGCCAGCTCACCACCGGGACTAGCGGGAGTACGCGAGCAGTACTTC. Its protein is CASSPPGLAGVREQYF. This sequence joins TRBV18 and TRBJ2-7, with TRBD2 identical over 14 bases. The CDR3 covers 16 residues. V lost 0 bases to trimming and J lost 6 bases; unmatched junction nucleotides: 4. Germline CDR1 KGHSH, CDR2 LQKENI. The variable domain in full, with the rest retrieved from reference TRBV18 and TRBJ2-7, is NAGVMQNPRHLVRRRGQEARLRCSPMKGHSHVYWYRQLPEEGLKFMVYLQKENIIDESGMPKERFSAEFPKEGPSILRIQQVVRGDSAAYFCASSPPGLAGVREQYFGPGTRLTVT.

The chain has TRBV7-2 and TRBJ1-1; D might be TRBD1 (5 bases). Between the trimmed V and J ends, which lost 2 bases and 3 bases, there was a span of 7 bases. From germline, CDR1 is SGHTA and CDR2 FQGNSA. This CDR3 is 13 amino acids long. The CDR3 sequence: CASSLRGDTEAFF. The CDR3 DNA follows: TGTGCCAGCAGCTTACGGGGGGACACTGAAGCTTTCTTT. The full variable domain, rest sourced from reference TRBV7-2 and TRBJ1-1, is GAGVSQSPSNKVTEKGKDVELRCDPISGHTALYWYRQSLGQGLEFLIYFQGNSAPDKSGLPSDRFSAERTGGSVSTLTIQRTQQEDSAVYLCASSLRGDTEAFFGQGTRLTVV.

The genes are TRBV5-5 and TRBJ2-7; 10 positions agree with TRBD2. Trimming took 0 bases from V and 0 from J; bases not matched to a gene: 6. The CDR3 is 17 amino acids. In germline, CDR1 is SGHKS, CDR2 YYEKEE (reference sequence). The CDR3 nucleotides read TGTGCCAGCAGCTTGGCCCGGGTAGCGGGAGGCTCCTACGAGCAGTACTTC. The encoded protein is CASSLARVAGGSYEQYF. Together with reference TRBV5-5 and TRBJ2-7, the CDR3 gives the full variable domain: DAGVTQSPTHLIKTRGQQVTLRCSPISGHKSVSWYQQVLGQGPQFIFQYYEKEERGRGNFPDRFSARQFPNYSSELNVNALLLGDSALYLCASSLARVAGGSYEQYFGPGTRLTVT.

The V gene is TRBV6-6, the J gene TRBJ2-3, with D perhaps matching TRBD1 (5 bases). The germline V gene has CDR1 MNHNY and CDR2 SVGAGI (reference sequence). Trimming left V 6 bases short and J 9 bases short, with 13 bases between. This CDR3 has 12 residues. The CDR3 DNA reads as TGTGCCAGCAGATCCCAGGGTGAGACGCAGTATTTT. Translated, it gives CASRSQGETQYF.

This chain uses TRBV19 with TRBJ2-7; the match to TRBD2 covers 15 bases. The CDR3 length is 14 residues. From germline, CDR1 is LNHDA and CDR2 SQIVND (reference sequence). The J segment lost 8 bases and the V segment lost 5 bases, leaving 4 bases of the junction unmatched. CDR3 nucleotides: TGTGCCAGTAGTCAAGGGACTAGCGGGGGGAAGCAGTACTTC. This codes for CASSQGTSGGKQYF.

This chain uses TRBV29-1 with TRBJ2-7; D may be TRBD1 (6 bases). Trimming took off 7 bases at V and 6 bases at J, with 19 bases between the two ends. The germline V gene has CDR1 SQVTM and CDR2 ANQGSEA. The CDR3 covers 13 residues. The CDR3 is CSGLRDTFGEQYF. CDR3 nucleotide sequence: TGCAGCGGCCTCCGGGACACGTTTGGCGAGCAGTACTTC.

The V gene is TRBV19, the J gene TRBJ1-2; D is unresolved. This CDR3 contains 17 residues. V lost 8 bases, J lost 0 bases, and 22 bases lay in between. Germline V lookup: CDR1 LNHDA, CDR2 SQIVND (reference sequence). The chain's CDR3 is CASYKRLTNNPNYGYTF. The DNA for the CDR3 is TGTGCCAGTTACAAGCGACTTACCAACAATCCTAACTATGGCTACACCTTC.

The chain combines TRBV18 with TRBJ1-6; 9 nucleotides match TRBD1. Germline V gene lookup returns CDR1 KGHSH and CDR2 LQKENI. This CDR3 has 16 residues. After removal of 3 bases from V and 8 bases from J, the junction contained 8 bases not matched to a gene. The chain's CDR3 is CASSPRTGDWDSPLHF. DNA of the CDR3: TGTGCCAGCTCACCCAGGACAGGGGATTGGGATTCACCCCTCCACTTT.

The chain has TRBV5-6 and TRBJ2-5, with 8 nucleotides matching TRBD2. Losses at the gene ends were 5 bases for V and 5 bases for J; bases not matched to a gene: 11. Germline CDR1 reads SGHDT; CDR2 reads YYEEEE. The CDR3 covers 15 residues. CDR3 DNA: TGTGCCAGCAGTGCAGCCGGACTAGCCTGGGAGACCCAGTACTTC. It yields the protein CASSAAGLAWETQYF.

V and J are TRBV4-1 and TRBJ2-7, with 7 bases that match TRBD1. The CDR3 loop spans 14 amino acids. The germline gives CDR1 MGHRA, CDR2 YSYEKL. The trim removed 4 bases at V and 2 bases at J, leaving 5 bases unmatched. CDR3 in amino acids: CASSLPDRTYEQYF. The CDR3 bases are TGCGCCAGCAGCCTCCCGGACAGGACCTACGAGCAGTACTTC.

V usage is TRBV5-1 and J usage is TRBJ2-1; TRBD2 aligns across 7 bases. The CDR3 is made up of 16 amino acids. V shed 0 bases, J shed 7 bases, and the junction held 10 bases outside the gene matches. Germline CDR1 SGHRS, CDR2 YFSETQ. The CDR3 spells CASSLEASGGGNEQFF. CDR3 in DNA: TGCGCCAGCAGCTTGGAGGCTAGCGGAGGAGGGAATGAGCAGTTCTTC.

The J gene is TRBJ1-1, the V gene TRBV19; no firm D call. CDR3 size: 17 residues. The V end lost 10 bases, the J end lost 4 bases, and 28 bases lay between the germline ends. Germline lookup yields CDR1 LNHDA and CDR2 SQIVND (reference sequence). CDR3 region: CATSLQFLTVSGTEAFF. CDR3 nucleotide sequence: TGTGCCACCTCCTTACAATTCTTAACCGTTTCGGGCACTGAAGCTTTCTTT. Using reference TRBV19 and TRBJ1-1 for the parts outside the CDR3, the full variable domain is DGGITQSPKYLFRKEGQNVTLSCEQNLNHDAMYWYRQDPGQGLRLIYYSQIVNDFQKGDIAEGYSVSREKKESFPLTVTSAQKNPTAFYLCATSLQFLTVSGTEAFFGQGTRLTVV.

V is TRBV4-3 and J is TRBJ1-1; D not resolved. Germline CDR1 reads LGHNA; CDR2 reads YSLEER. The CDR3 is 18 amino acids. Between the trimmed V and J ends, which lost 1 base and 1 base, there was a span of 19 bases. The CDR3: CASSQGIPQNPGNTEAFF. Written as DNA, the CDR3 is TGCGCCAGCAGCCAAGGCATCCCCCAAAACCCGGGGAACACTGAAGCTTTCTTT.

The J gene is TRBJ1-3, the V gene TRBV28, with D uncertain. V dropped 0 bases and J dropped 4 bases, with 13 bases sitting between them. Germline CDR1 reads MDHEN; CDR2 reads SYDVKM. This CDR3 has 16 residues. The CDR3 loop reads CASSLWAGSSGNTIYF. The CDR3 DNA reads TGTGCCAGCAGTTTATGGGCGGGCAGTTCCGGAAACACCATATATTTT.

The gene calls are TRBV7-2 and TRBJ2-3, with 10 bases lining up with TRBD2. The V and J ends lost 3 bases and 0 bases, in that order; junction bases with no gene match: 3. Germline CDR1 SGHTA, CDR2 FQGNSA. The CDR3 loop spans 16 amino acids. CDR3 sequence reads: CASSFGTSDSTDTQYF. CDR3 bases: TGTGCCAGCAGCTTCGGGACTAGCGACAGCACAGATACGCAGTATTTT.

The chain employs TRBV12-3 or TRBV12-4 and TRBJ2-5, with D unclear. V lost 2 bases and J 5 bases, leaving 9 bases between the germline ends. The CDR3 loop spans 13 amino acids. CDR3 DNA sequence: TGTGCCAGCAGTTTACGGCAGAGGGAGACCCAGTACTTC. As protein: CASSLRQRETQYF.

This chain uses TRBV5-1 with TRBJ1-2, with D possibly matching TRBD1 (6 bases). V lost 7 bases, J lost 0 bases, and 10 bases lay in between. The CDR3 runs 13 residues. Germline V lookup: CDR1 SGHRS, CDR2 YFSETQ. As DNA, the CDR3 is TGCGCCAGCGGACAGAACACTAACTATGGCTACACCTTC. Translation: CASGQNTNYGYTF. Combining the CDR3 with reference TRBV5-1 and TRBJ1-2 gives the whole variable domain KAGVTQTPRYLIKTRGQQVTLSCSPISGHRSVSWYQQTPGQGLQFLFEYFSETQRNKGNFPGRFSGRQFSNSRSEMNVSTLELGDSALYLCASGQNTNYGYTFGSGTRLTVV.